This T cell receptor beta chain was sequenced during a study of Graves' ophthalmopathy and Graves' hyperthyroidism. Study in general: Peripheral blood samples were taken at initial diagnosis, before any treatment.

Germline CDR1 reads MDHEN; CDR2 reads SYDVKM. V lost 4 bases to trimming and J lost 0 bases; unmatched junction nucleotides: 9. This CDR3 spans 18 amino acids. In its sample, this clonotype was seen many times. Its antigen is unknown. Study findings and constraints: Detection in blood was also observed for most expanded thyroid clonotypes above 0.001 frequency. Ophthalmopathy cases were distinguished from stable hyperthyroidism by a 13-signature model, reaching about 85% sensitivity and 65% to 83% specificity.

Lactation, pregnancy, uncontrolled infections and other autoimmune diseases were all grounds for excluding patients. The authors amplified TCR beta CDR3 regions, and they did so from RNA transcripts for repertoire sequencing. The first round was an RT-PCR with HTBI primers, and the second round was a multiplex PCR. TCRdb redid the calling of the multiplex PCR reads with MiXCR, one entry per CDR3 protein. The profile shows about 340,000 distinct CDR3 sequences, 15% to 20% of them singletons. This clonotype was sampled from an adult man with Graves' ophthalmopathy. J is TRBJ2-5 and V is TRBV28; 12 bases are shared with TRBD1. What was sequenced was peripheral blood. CDR3 sequence (DNA): TGTGCCAGCAGTTCGGGGACAGGGGGCTACATGTACCAAGAGACCCAGTACTTC. Translated, it gives CASSSGTGGYMYQETQYF.